The T cell receptor beta chain under discussion was sequenced for a study of liver allograft versus peripheral blood T cells. Study-level information: Liver transplant recipients had T cell receptor repertoires compared between transplanted liver and peripheral blood. General study points: The authors reported that T cell receptor repertoires inside liver allografts differed from those in peripheral blood.

Details on this clonotype: Its matching antigen is unknown.

TCRdb re-called the reads with MiXCR, one entry per CDR3 protein. Counted here are a few thousand distinct CDR3 sequences, 15% to 20% occurring once; the ten biggest clones make up approximately 22%. This CDR3 has 13 residues. The V gene's germline CDR1 is SGHNT and CDR2 YENEEA. Trimming shortened V by 0 bases and J by 8 bases, and 9 bases separated the two germline ends. The receptor was isolated from a human patient who had a liver transplant. A share of the T cells may be of graft donor origin. V gene TRBV11-3 combines with J gene TRBJ2-3; D is uncertain. The CDR3 is CASSLDQRGTQYF. The CDR3 region has the DNA TGTGCCAGCAGCTTAGATCAGAGAGGTACGCAGTATTTT.